Presented here are 15 T cell receptor beta chains from one specimen sequenced in a study of blood T cell repertoires in COVID-19. Libraries were prepared by immunoSEQ multiplex PCR; TCRdb keeps only in-frame clonotypes and omits some of them. There are over 65,000 clones in the sample; roughly 78% occur only once, and about a third lies in the top ten. The material sequenced was peripheral blood. These receptors were collected from a man in his fifties or sixties with COVID-19, enrolled during active disease.

This clone has just a few counts. For the CDR3, the DNA is TGTGCCAGCAAGGGACAGTCGTACGAGCAGTACTTC. Translating gives CASKGQSYEQYF. The rearrangement joins TRBV27 to TRBJ2-7; the match to TRBD1 covers 7 bases. Trimming at V came to 7 bases and at J to 4 bases, leaving 4 bases not matched to a gene. Germline CDR1 reads MNHEY; CDR2 reads SMNVEV (reference sequence). The CDR3 consists of 12 residues.

The chain uses TRBV3-1 (or the pseudogene TRBV3-2) and TRBJ1-6; D is possibly TRBD1 (5 bases). The CDR3 spans 13 residues. Germline V gives CDR1 LGHDT, CDR2 YNNKEL (reference sequence). V was pared by 4 bases and J by 14 bases, with 15 bases between. CDR3 sequence: CASSLPGGGTLHF. The CDR3 DNA sequence: TGTGCCAGCAGCCTACCCGGGGGAGGGACCCTCCACTTT.

J is TRBJ2-3 and V is TRBV6-5; D is unclear. The CDR3 runs to 11 residues. V lost 2 bases and J lost 11, with 8 bases in between. In germline, CDR1 is MNHEY, CDR2 SVGAGI. CDR3 amino acids: CASSYGRLQYF. CDR3 sequence (DNA): TGTGCCAGCAGTTACGGAAGACTGCAGTATTTT.

This sequence joins TRBV4-3 and TRBJ1-3; tentatively, D is TRBD1 (6 bases). Germline CDR1 and CDR2: LGHNA and YSLEER. The CDR3 spans 15 residues. V was shortened by 5 bases and J by 0 bases, with 11 bases between the two germline ends. The CDR3 region is CASSWARGSGNTIYF. The CDR3 DNA follows: TGCGCCAGCAGCTGGGCCAGGGGCTCTGGAAACACCATATATTTT.

V gene TRBV3-1 (or the pseudogene TRBV3-2) combines with J gene TRBJ1-4; TRBD1 agrees at 7 bases. The CDR3 has 15 amino acids. Germline CDR1 reads LGHDT; CDR2 reads YNNKEL (reference sequence). J was trimmed by 2 bases and V by 4 bases; bases with no gene match: 4. The CDR3 sequence: CASSRKGATNEKLFF. The CDR3 bases are TGTGCCAGCAGCCGGAAGGGGGCGACTAATGAAAAACTGTTTTTT.

The chain employs TRBV6-5 and TRBJ1-3; no clear D. CDR3 length: 15 residues. The V gene lost 3 bases and the J gene lost 4 bases, with 13 bases spanning the gap. The germline V gene encodes CDR1 MNHEY and CDR2 SVGAGI. CDR3 bases: TGTGCCAGCAGTTATAAGCCCCTCGCAGGAAACACCATATATTTT. Translated, it gives CASSYKPLAGNTIYF.

This clone was counted only a few times. The genes are TRBV7-9 and TRBJ1-1; perhaps TRBD1 as D (6 bases). The CDR3 loop spans 19 amino acids. Between the trimmed V and J ends, which lost 1 base and 0 bases, there was a span of 21 bases. Looked up from germline, CDR1 is SEHNR and CDR2 is FQNEAQ (reference sequence). The CDR3 is CASSLVDSPPQGMNTEAFF. In DNA form, the CDR3 reads TGTGCCAGCAGCTTAGTCGACAGCCCCCCACAGGGCATGAACACTGAAGCTTTCTTT.

The V call is TRBV5-6, the J call TRBJ2-2; 7 nucleotides align to TRBD1. The CDR3 is made up of 15 amino acids. V shed 2 bases and J 4 bases; nucleotides not matched to a gene: 5. Germline CDR1 reads SGHDT; CDR2 reads YYEEEE. The CDR3: CASSFATGRTGELFF. The CDR3 region has the DNA TGTGCCAGCAGCTTCGCGACAGGGCGCACCGGGGAGCTGTTTTTT.

This chain links TRBV5-8 with TRBJ1-2, with D hard to call. Germline V gives CDR1 SGHTS, CDR2 YDEGEE. The CDR3 is 15 amino acids. Trimming removed 1 base at V and 8 bases at J, with 18 bases between. The CDR3 sequence: CASSLMTSGEGGYTF. The CDR3 DNA follows: TGTGCCAGCAGCTTGATGACGTCTGGGGAGGGAGGCTACACCTTC.

J is TRBJ1-1 and V is TRBV3-1 (or the pseudogene TRBV3-2); 9 bases map to TRBD1. CDR3 length equals 11 residues. Germline V gene lookup returns CDR1 LGHDT and CDR2 YNNKEL (reference sequence). With V trimmed by 4 bases and J by 10 bases, 1 base remained unmatched. The CDR3 reads CASSRGQGAFF. DNA for the CDR3: TGTGCCAGCAGCCGGGGACAGGGAGCTTTCTTT.

The chain combines TRBV6-5 with TRBJ1-2, with a tentative D call TRBD1 (6 bases). The CDR3 has 13 amino acids. Trimming left V 4 bases short and J 8 bases short, with 14 bases between. Germline V gives CDR1 MNHEY, CDR2 SVGAGI. CDR3 nucleotides: TGTGCCAGCAGTTTAACAGGGCCCGGGGGCTACACCTTC. Encoded protein: CASSLTGPGGYTF.

The chain is built from TRBV11-2 and TRBJ1-6; D gene ambiguous. This CDR3 has 12 amino acids. The V gene lost 1 base and the J gene lost 14 bases, with 9 bases spanning the gap. Germline V gene sequence: CDR1 SGHAT, CDR2 FQNNGV. CDR3 in DNA: TGTGCCAGCAGCTTAGTTTCCAGGTCCCTCCACTTT. Translation gives CASSLVSRSLHF.

V gene TRBV11-3 combines with J gene TRBJ1-2, with D unclear. CDR3 length equals 12 residues. Trimming removed 8 bases at V and 4 bases at J, with 11 bases between. The germline CDR1 and CDR2 sequences are SGHNT and YENEEA. The chain's CDR3 is CASGLEGYGYTF. The CDR3 region has the DNA TGTGCCAGCGGGTTGGAGGGCTATGGCTACACCTTC.

This clone was recorded once. V gene TRBV5-5 combines with J gene TRBJ2-3; 9 bases are a match to TRBD2. Trimming cost V 10 bases and J 14 bases; bases outside gene matches: 26. Germline values: CDR1 SGHKS, CDR2 YYEKEE (reference sequence). The CDR3 runs 16 residues. In DNA form, the CDR3 reads TGTGCCCCCCGCTGGGGCGGGGGCGGGAGGGCCCTCCCTGGGTATTTT. Translating it yields CAPRWGGGGRALPGYF.

Note on this clone: One end of the junction is discordant with germline, which a read error may explain. This rearrangement joins TRBV7-7 to TRBJ2-3; D call uncertain. The CDR3 has 13 amino acids. Per germline, CDR1 SSHAT and CDR2 FNYEAQ (reference sequence). The CDR3 coding sequence is TGTGCTAGCAGCTTAGGAGTTTCAGATACGCAGTATTTT. Amino acids: CASSLGVSDTQYF.